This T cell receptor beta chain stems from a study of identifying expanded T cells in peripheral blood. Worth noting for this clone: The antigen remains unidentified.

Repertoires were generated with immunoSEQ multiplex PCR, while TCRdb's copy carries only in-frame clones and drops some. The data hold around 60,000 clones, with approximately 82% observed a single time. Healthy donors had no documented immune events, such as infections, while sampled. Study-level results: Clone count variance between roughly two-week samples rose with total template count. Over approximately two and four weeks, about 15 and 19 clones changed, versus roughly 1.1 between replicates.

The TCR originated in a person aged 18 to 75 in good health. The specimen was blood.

This CDR3 reads CASSSSGRADGELFF. CDR3 sequence (DNA): TGTGCCAGCAGTTCCAGCGGGAGGGCTGACGGGGAGCTGTTTTTT. The J gene is TRBJ2-2, the V gene TRBV14; 10 positions match TRBD2. This CDR3 is built from 15 residues. V lost 6 bases, J lost 7 bases, and 8 bases stayed unmatched. The germline V gene has CDR1 SGHDN and CDR2 FVKESK.